Sequencing of this T cell receptor beta chain was carried out in a study of T cells in Graves' hyperthyroidism and ophthalmopathy. Findings and caveats of the study: Researchers report that a 13 V-J model separated ophthalmopathy from stable hyperthyroidism. Ophthalmopathy, as predicted by the model, came a median about six months after the prediction.

Trimming removed 0 bases from V and 3 bases from J; junction bases left unmatched: 0. The CDR3 totals 14 residues. Per the germline V gene, CDR1 is KGHSH and CDR2 is LQKENI. Researchers amplified the TCR beta CDR3 regions from RNA transcripts. The TCR CDR3 was amplified in a first-round RT-PCR using the HTBI primer set. TCRdb itself ran the multiplex PCR reads through MiXCR, one entry per CDR3 protein. The profile shows 300,000 or so distinct CDR3 sequences, over 15% of them singletons. In the ophthalmopathy cohort, Clinical Activity Score was at least 3, NOSPECS grade at least 4, and duration under 3 months. Uncontrolled infection, other autoimmune disease, pregnancy or lactation barred patients from enrollment. Note on this clonotype: Its target is not known.

V gene TRBV18 combines with J gene TRBJ1-2, with TRBD1 identical over 8 bases. The sequenced material came from blood. The sequence came from a woman aged 55-69 years with Graves' ophthalmopathy. CDR3 bases: TGTGCCAGCTCACCACCGACAGGGGACTATGGCTACACCTTC. This encodes CASSPPTGDYGYTF.